This T cell receptor (beta chain) is drawn from a study of blood T cell repertoires in COVID-19. Clones were sequenced by immunoSEQ multiplex PCR, and TCRdb holds only the in-frame ones, with some missing. The repertoire holds roughly 43,000 clones, with around 90% as singletons. The CDR3 totals 15 residues. Trimming cost V 0 bases and J 4 bases; bases outside gene matches: 3. CDR1 is SGHDT, CDR2 YYEEEE, per germline. The origin of this receptor is a human donor in a cohort sampled during active COVID-19. The sequencing sample was made of peripheral blood. The V call is TRBV5-6, the J call TRBJ2-7; 11 bases are a match to TRBD1. CDR3 coding DNA: TGTGCCAGCAGCTTGGGGACAGGGGGCGCGTACGAGCAGTACTTC. Protein: CASSLGTGGAYEQYF. Full variable domain (remainder filled in from reference TRBV5-6 and TRBJ2-7): DAGVTQSPTHLIKTRGQQVTLRCSPKSGHDTVSWYQQALGQGPQFIFQYYEEEERQRGNFPDRFSGHQFPNYSSELNVNALLLGDSALYLCASSLGTGGAYEQYFGPGTRLTVT.